These 3 T cell receptor beta chains came from one sample sequenced in a study of tumor and adjacent non-tumor tissue in lung cancer. This sample's RNA came from whole unsorted tissue. The library came from three nested PCR rounds adapted from ARM-PCR protocols. MiXCR, applied by TCRdb to the multiplex PCR reads, yields one record per CDR3 protein. The repertoire includes fewer than 85,000 distinct CDR3 sequences, over 75% of them detected once, and 9.5% to 15% sits in the top ten. The sequencing input was lung tumor tissue. The receptor set was obtained from a woman aged 45-59 years with non-small cell lung cancer.

With regard to this clonotype: This likely comes from a read error, as the CDR3 has no conserved phenylalanine or tryptophan at its end. This sequence joins TRBV6-1 and TRBJ1-1; the D gene is possibly TRBD1 (5 bases). CDR3 size: 16 residues. CDR1 MNHNS and CDR2 SASEGT come from the germline V gene. The CDR3 nucleotides read TGTGCCAGCGGCAAAGGGTGGGGTACCTCGGACACTGATGCTTTCTAT. Amino acids: CASGKGWGTSDTDAFY.

As concerns this clonotype: The CDR3 does not close with the conserved phenylalanine or tryptophan, likely indicating a read error. The DNA is left out, because the CDR3 cannot be placed on it with certainty; the CDR3 is given as TCRdb lists it. V gene TRBV29-1 combines with J gene TRBJ2-7. Germline V lookup: CDR1 SQVTM, CDR2 ANQGSEA. The CDR3 contains 9 residues when both ends are counted. CDR3 protein: CSVAHEQYL.

By share of the sample, this clonotype is medium-sized. This rearrangement joins TRBV12-3 or TRBV12-4 to TRBJ1-2, with D uncertain. This CDR3 has 13 residues. Trimming left V 1 base short and J 10 bases short, with 13 bases between. The CDR3 region has the DNA TGTGCCAGCAGTTTAGTAATCGGGCAGGCCTACACCTTC. Translation gives CASSLVIGQAYTF.